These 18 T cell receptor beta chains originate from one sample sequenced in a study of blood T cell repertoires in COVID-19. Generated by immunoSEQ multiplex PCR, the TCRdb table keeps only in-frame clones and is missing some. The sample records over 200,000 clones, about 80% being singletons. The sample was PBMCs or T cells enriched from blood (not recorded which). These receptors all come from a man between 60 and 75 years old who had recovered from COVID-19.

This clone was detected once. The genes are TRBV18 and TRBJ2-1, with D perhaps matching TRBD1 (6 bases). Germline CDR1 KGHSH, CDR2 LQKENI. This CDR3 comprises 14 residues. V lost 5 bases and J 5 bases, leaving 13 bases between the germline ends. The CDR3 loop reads CASSWDIANNEQFF. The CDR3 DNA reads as TGTGCCAGCTCATGGGACATCGCTAACAATGAGCAGTTCTTC.

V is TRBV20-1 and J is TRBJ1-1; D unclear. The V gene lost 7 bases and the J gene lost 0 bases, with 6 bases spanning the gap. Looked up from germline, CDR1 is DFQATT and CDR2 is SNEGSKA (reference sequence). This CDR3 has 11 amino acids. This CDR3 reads CSGQLNTEAFF. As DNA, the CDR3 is TGCAGTGGGCAACTGAACACTGAAGCTTTCTTT.

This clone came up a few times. CDR3 bases: TGTGCCAGTAACCCACAGGGGGCTCGGCCGAGCTCCTATAATTCACCCCTCCACTTT. As protein: CASNPQGARPSSYNSPLHF. This chain joins TRBV19 and TRBJ1-6; 9 bases align to TRBD1. Germline V gene data show CDR1 as LNHDA and CDR2 as SQIVND (reference sequence). V was pared by 7 bases and J by 0 bases, with 13 bases of the junction left unmatched. The CDR3 spans 19 residues.

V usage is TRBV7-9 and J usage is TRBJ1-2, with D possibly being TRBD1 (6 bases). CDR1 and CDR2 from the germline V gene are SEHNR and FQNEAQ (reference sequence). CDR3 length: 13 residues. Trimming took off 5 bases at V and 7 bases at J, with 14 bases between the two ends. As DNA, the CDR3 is TGTGCCAGCAGCACTACAGGGTTCTTTGGCTACACCTTC. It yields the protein CASSTTGFFGYTF. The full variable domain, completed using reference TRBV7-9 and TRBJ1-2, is DTGVSQNPRHKITKRGQNVTFRCDPISEHNRLYWYRQTLGQGPEFLTYFQNEAQLEKSRLLSDRFSAERPKGSFSTLEIQRTEQGDSAMYLCASSTTGFFGYTFGSGTRLTVV.

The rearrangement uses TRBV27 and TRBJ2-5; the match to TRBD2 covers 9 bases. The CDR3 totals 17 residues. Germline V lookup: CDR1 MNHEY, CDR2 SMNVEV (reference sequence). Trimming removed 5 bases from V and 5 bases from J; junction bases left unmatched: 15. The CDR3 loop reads CASSQPRSGTSRETQYF. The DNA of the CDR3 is TGTGCCAGCAGTCAACCTAGGTCCGGGACTAGCAGGGAGACCCAGTACTTC.

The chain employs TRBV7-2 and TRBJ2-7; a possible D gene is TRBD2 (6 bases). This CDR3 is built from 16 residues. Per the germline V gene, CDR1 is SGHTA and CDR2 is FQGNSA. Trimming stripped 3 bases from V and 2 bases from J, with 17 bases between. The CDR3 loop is CASSFPRGTQAYEQYF. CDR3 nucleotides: TGTGCCAGCAGCTTCCCTCGGGGGACGCAAGCCTACGAGCAGTACTTC.

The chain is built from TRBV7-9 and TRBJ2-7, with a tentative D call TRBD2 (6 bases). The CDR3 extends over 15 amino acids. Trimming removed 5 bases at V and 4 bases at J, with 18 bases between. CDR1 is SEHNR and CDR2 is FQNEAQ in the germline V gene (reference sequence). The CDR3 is CASSPPRGADYEQYF. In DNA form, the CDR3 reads TGTGCCAGCAGCCCCCCGCGGGGCGCTGATTACGAGCAGTACTTC.

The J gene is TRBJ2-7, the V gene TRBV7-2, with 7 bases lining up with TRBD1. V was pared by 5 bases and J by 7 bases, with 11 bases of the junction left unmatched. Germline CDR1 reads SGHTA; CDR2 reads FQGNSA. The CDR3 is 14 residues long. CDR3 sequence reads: CASSAYRDSNEQYF. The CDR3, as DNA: TGTGCCAGCAGCGCCTACCGGGACAGCAATGAGCAGTACTTC. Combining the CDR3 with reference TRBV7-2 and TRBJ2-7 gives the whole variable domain GAGVSQSPSNKVTEKGKDVELRCDPISGHTALYWYRQSLGQGLEFLIYFQGNSAPDKSGLPSDRFSAERTGGSVSTLTIQRTQQEDSAVYLCASSAYRDSNEQYFGPGTRLTVT.

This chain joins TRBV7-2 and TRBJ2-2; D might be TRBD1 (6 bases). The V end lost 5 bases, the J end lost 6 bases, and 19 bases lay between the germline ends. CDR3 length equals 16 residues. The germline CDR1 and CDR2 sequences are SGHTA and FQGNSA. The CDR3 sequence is CASSPTVGGFPGELFF. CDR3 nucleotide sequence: TGTGCCAGCAGCCCGACGGTAGGGGGTTTCCCCGGGGAGCTGTTTTTT.

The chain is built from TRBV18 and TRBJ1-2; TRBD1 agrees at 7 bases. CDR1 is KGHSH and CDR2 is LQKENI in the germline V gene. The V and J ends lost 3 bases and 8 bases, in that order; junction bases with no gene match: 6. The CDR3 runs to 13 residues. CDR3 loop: CASSPYRGRGYTF. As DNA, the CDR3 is TGTGCCAGCTCACCCTACAGGGGTCGGGGCTACACCTTC. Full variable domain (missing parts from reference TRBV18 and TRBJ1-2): NAGVMQNPRHLVRRRGQEARLRCSPMKGHSHVYWYRQLPEEGLKFMVYLQKENIIDESGMPKERFSAEFPKEGPSILRIQQVVRGDSAAYFCASSPYRGRGYTFGSGTRLTVV.

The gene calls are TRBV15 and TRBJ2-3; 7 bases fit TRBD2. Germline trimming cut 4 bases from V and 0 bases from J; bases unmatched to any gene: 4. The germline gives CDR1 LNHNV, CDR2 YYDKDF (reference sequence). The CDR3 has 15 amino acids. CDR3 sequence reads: CATSTQRGSTDTQYF. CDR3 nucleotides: TGTGCCACCAGCACCCAGCGGGGCAGCACAGATACGCAGTATTTT.

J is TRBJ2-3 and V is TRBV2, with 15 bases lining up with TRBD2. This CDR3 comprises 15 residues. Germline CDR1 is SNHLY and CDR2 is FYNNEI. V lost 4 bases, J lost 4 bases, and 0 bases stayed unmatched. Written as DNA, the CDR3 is TGTGCCAGCAGTGGGACTAGCGGGGGGGCAGATACGCAGTATTTT. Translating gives CASSGTSGGADTQYF.

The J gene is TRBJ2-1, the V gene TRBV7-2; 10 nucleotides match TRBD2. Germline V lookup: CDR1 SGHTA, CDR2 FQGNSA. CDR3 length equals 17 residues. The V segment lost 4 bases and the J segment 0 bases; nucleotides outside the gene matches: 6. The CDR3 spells CASSSGLAWSSYNEQFF. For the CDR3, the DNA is TGTGCCAGCAGCTCGGGACTAGCGTGGAGCTCCTACAATGAGCAGTTCTTC. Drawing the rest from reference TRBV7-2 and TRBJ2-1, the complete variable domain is GAGVSQSPSNKVTEKGKDVELRCDPISGHTALYWYRQSLGQGLEFLIYFQGNSAPDKSGLPSDRFSAERTGGSVSTLTIQRTQQEDSAVYLCASSSGLAWSSYNEQFFGPGTRLTVL.

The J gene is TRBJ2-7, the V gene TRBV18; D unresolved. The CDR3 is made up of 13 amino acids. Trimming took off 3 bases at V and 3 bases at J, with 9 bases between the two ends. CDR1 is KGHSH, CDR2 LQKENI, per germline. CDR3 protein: CASSPSGNYEQYF. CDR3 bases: TGTGCCAGCTCACCTTCAGGTAACTACGAGCAGTACTTC.

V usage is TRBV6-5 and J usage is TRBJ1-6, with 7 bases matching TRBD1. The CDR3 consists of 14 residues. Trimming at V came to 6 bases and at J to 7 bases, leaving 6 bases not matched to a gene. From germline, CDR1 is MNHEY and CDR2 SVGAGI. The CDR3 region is CASRDGTDNSPLHF. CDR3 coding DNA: TGTGCCAGCAGGGACGGGACAGACAATTCACCCCTCCACTTT.

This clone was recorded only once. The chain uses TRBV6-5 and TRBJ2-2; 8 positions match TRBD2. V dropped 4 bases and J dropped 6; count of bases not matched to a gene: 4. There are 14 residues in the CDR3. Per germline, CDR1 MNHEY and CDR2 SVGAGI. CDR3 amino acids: CASSSSGYAGELFF. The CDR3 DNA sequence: TGTGCCAGCAGTTCTAGCGGGTATGCCGGGGAGCTGTTTTTT.

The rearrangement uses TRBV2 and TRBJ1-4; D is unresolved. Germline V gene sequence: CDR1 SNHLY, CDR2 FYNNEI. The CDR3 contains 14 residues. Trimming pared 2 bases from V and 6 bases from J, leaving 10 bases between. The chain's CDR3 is CASSEIRRDEKLFF. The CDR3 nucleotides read TGTGCCAGCAGTGAAATCCGTAGAGATGAAAAACTGTTTTTT.

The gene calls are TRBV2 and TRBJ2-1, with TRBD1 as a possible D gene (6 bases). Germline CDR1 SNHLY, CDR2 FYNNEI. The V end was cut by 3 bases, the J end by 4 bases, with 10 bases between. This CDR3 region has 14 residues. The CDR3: CASSDLRGYNEQFF. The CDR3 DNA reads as TGTGCCAGCAGTGATCTGAGGGGGTACAATGAGCAGTTCTTC.